This T cell receptor (beta chain) was documented in a study of control samples from healthy donors and cancer patients. Germline V gene sequence: CDR1 WNHNN, CDR2 SYGVQD (reference sequence). V was cut by 0 bases and J by 3 bases, with 6 bases left in between. This CDR3 region has 14 residues. Profiling relied on immunoSEQ multiplex PCR, and the TCRdb table lists in-frame clones only, not all of them. The repertoire has roughly 370,000 clones, over 75% of them found once; the top ten carry about 6.3%. This clone was seen only a few times. The chain recombines TRBV10-1 with TRBJ2-1; no firm D call. The source of this sequence is a man aged 40-49 years with head and neck cancer. The specimen was PBMCs. For the CDR3, the DNA is TGCGCCAGCAGTGAGTCGACGGACTACAATGAGCAGTTCTTC. As protein: CASSESTDYNEQFF.